This paragraph reports one TCR beta chain. The antigen is not known. The data were taken from a study of shared clonotypes between healthy human individuals. The overall study: Serving as donors were two women and a few men, whose ages spanned 18 to 49. Study-level points and caveats: Investigators collected only blood, and repertoires in tissues likely differ.

This CDR3 spans 13 amino acids. V was cut by 2 bases and J by 8 bases, with 10 bases left in between. The germline CDR1 and CDR2 sequences are ENHRY and SYGVKD. Generated by immunoSEQ multiplex PCR, the TCRdb table keeps only in-frame clones and is missing some. The table records about 480,000 clones, around 79% of them present only once. The source of this sequence is a woman aged 40 to 49 in good health. Some clones in this sample may be carry-over from other donors' samples. This chain joins TRBV10-3 and TRBJ2-1; possible D gene TRBD1, 6 bases. Specimen: PBMCs. CDR3 bases: TGTGCCATCAGTGAGACGTACAGGGATGAGCAGTTCTTC. This codes for CAISETYRDEQFF.